The T cell receptor (beta chain) under discussion was sequenced for a study of OX40 agonist ivuxolimab in advanced cancers. Generated by immunoSEQ multiplex PCR, the TCRdb table keeps only in-frame clones and is missing some. The repertoire holds about 35,000 clones, with about 92% as singletons. This clone appeared a single time. Peripheral blood came from all dose cohorts at three timepoints. Germline trimming cut 5 bases from V and 4 bases from J; bases unmatched to any gene: 8. Germline V gives CDR1 WSHSY, CDR2 SAAADI. The CDR3 is 18 residues long. This receptor was obtained from an adult with an advanced solid tumor such as melanoma, head and neck, liver or kidney cancer. Sequenced here: CD4+ or CD8+ T cells sorted from blood, sampled in a trial of the OX40 agonist ivuxolimab. This rearrangement joins TRBV10-2 to TRBJ2-1; 16 nucleotides line up with TRBD2. The CDR3 DNA is TGCGCCAGCAGTTCTACGGGACTAGCGGGAGGGGTGTACAATGAGCAGTTCTTC. It yields the protein CASSSTGLAGGVYNEQFF.